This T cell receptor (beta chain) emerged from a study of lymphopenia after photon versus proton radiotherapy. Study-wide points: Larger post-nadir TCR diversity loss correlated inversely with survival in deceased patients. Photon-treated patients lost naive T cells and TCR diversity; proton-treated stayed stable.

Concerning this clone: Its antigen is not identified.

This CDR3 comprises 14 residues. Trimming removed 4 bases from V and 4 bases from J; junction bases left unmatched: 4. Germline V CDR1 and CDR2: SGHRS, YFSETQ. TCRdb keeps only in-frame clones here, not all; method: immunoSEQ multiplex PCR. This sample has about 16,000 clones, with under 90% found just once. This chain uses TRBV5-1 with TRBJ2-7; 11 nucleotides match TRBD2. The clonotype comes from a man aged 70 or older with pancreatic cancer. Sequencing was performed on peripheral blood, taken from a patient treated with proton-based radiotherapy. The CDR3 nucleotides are TGCGCCAGCAGCGTTAGCGGGAGGGAGTACGAGCAGTACTTC. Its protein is CASSVSGREYEQYF.